Presented here are 26 T cell receptor beta chains from one specimen sequenced in a study of blood T cell repertoires in COVID-19. The method was immunoSEQ multiplex PCR; TCRdb's version includes in-frame clones alone and lacks a portion of them. The data hold 150,000 or so clones, with almost 85% observed a single time. Specimen: peripheral blood. The receptors were gathered from a human donor with acute or convalescent COVID-19. The donor label of this sample is uncertain.

This chain links TRBV5-8 with TRBJ2-3; D possibly corresponds to TRBD1 (5 bases). The CDR3 sequence is 14 residues long. CDR1 is SGHTS, CDR2 YDEGEE, per germline. V was pared by 10 bases and J by 1 base, with 16 bases between. CDR3 DNA: TGTGCCGGAACGTACAGGAGACGCACAGATACGCAGTATTTT. Translating gives CAGTYRRRTDTQYF.

The chain has TRBV10-3 and TRBJ1-1, with a tentative D call TRBD1 (5 bases). Trimming cost V 6 bases and J 1 base, with 9 bases left between them. CDR3 length: 13 residues. Per germline, CDR1 ENHRY and CDR2 SYGVKD. CDR3 loop: CAISDQGNTEAFF. CDR3 bases: TGTGCCATCAGCGACCAGGGGAACACTGAAGCTTTCTTT.

The chain links TRBV11-2 to TRBJ2-3; 8 bases match TRBD1. The CDR3 has 15 residues. Looked up from germline, CDR1 is SGHAT and CDR2 is FQNNGV. The junction had 6 bases not matched to a gene; V was cut back by 1 base and J by 6 bases. The DNA for the CDR3 is TGTGCCAGCAGCTTAGCAGGGGGCGATGCGGATACGCAGTATTTT. Amino acid sequence: CASSLAGGDADTQYF.

This clone has just a few counts. V and J are TRBV20-1 and TRBJ1-1; TRBD1 agrees at 7 bases. From germline, CDR1 is DFQATT and CDR2 SNEGSKA (reference sequence). This CDR3 region has 11 residues. V lost 3 bases and J lost 8; bases outside the gene matches: 3. The CDR3 is CSARETGEAFF. CDR3 bases: TGCAGTGCTAGGGAGACAGGGGAAGCTTTCTTT.

The rearrangement joins TRBV30 to TRBJ2-7; the D gene is possibly TRBD2 (6 bases). Germline assignment: CDR1 GTSNPN and CDR2 SVGIG (reference sequence). The V end was cut by 2 bases, the J end by 2 bases, with 10 bases between. This CDR3 spans 13 amino acids. The CDR3: CAWSPGDPYEQYF. The CDR3 DNA is TGTGCCTGGAGTCCGGGGGACCCCTACGAGCAGTACTTC.

This chain uses TRBV30 with TRBJ2-1; perhaps TRBD1 as D (6 bases). V lost 2 bases and J 4 bases, leaving 15 bases between the germline ends. Germline loops: CDR1 GTSNPN, CDR2 SVGIG (reference sequence). This CDR3 contains 15 residues. The CDR3 DNA reads TGTGCCTGGAGTTTTCCAGGACAGTTTTACAATGAGCAGTTCTTC. Residues: CAWSFPGQFYNEQFF.

This clone appeared once. At one of its ends the junction is not consistent with the germline gene, which may arise from a read error. The J gene is TRBJ2-4, the V gene TRBV6-1; 7 bases map to TRBD1. The germline CDR1 and CDR2 sequences are MNHNS and SASEGT. The CDR3 extends over 13 amino acids. The CDR3 DNA reads TGTGCCAGCAGTGAAGCGCCCCAGGGGGTGGGGGTTTTT. Translated: CASSEAPQGVGVF.

V and J are TRBV6-2 or TRBV6-3 and TRBJ2-2, with a weak D call TRBD1 (6 bases). CDR3 length: 16 residues. V dropped 6 bases and J dropped 1 base, with 15 bases sitting between them. Germline CDR1 is MNHEY and CDR2 is SVGEGT. As DNA, the CDR3 is TGTGCCAGCAGCGTGGGGGCGGCAAGGAACACCGGGGAGCTGTTTTTT. Protein sequence: CASSVGAARNTGELFF.

V gene TRBV27 combines with J gene TRBJ2-1, with TRBD1 matching over 7 bases. This CDR3 has 17 residues. Germline V gene lookup returns CDR1 MNHEY and CDR2 SMNVEV (reference sequence). Unmatched junction bases numbered 10, after V lost 5 bases and J lost 0 bases. The CDR3 spells CASSMSRTGLSYNEQFF. The CDR3 nucleotides read TGTGCCAGCAGTATGTCCCGGACAGGTCTCTCCTACAATGAGCAGTTCTTC.

This clone was found a few times. This chain connects TRBV19 to TRBJ1-1; D possibly corresponds to TRBD1 (5 bases). This CDR3 has 17 residues. V was pared by 4 bases and J by 3 bases, with 21 bases between. Germline loops: CDR1 LNHDA, CDR2 SQIVND (reference sequence). The CDR3 spells CASSTLRSWGTDTEAFF. The CDR3 DNA reads TGTGCCAGTAGTACCCTTAGGTCCTGGGGCACGGACACTGAAGCTTTCTTT.

The count of this clone is one. V usage is TRBV18 and J usage is TRBJ2-5; TRBD2 is a possible D gene (6 bases). Per the germline V gene, CDR1 is KGHSH and CDR2 is LQKENI. The CDR3 has 13 amino acids. The V gene lost 3 bases and the J gene lost 5 bases, with 10 bases spanning the gap. The chain's CDR3 is CASSPGEEETQYF. DNA of the CDR3: TGTGCCAGCTCACCGGGGGAGGAGGAGACCCAGTACTTC.

Here the CDR3 reads CSVEGGRGSQETQYF. In DNA form, the CDR3 reads TGCAGCGTTGAAGGGGGGCGGGGGAGCCAAGAGACCCAGTACTTC. This chain uses TRBV29-1 with TRBJ2-5, with TRBD2 as a possible D gene (7 bases). CDR3 size: 15 residues. V was shortened by 1 base and J by 1 base, with 13 bases between the two germline ends. The germline V gene encodes CDR1 SQVTM and CDR2 ANQGSEA.

The genes are TRBV19 and TRBJ1-2, with 9 bases fitting TRBD1. V gave up 7 bases and J gave up 3 bases; unmatched junction bases: 15. The CDR3 is 17 amino acids. The V gene's germline CDR1 is LNHDA and CDR2 SQIVND (reference sequence). CDR3 sequence reads: CASIKTGGSSRDYGYTF. The DNA for the CDR3 is TGTGCCAGTATTAAGACAGGGGGATCCTCTCGGGACTATGGCTACACCTTC. Variable domain in full (rest from reference TRBV19 and TRBJ1-2): DGGITQSPKYLFRKEGQNVTLSCEQNLNHDAMYWYRQDPGQGLRLIYYSQIVNDFQKGDIAEGYSVSREKKESFPLTVTSAQKNPTAFYLCASIKTGGSSRDYGYTFGSGTRLTVV.

This clone was observed at least ten times. CDR3 region: CASSPGQGLPQYF. The CDR3, as DNA: TGTGCCAGCAGTCCGGGACAGGGCCTGCCGCAGTACTTC. This chain uses TRBV6-4 with TRBJ2-7, with TRBD1 matching 9 bases. The V gene end was trimmed by 5 bases and the J gene end by 9 bases; junction bases not matched to a gene: 8. CDR1 and CDR2 (germline): MRHNA, SNTAGT. The CDR3 length is 13 residues.

The chain uses TRBV24-1 and TRBJ2-3; D might be TRBD1 (6 bases). This CDR3 region has 12 residues. The germline CDR1 and CDR2 sequences are KGHDR and SFDVKD. V gave up 6 bases and J gave up 3 bases, with 6 bases separating them. DNA for the CDR3: TGTGCCACCAGTACAGGGACAGATACGCAGTATTTT. Encoded protein: CATSTGTDTQYF.

CDR3 coding DNA: TGTGCCAGCAGACGCCCGGGAGCCATGAACGGGGAGCTGTTTTTT. Protein sequence: CASRRPGAMNGELFF. The chain is built from TRBV6-5 and TRBJ2-2, with D possibly being TRBD2 (6 bases). V was shortened by 6 bases and J by 7 bases, with 18 bases between the two germline ends. Germline V gene lookup returns CDR1 MNHEY and CDR2 SVGAGI. The CDR3 spans 15 residues.

The CDR3 coding sequence is TGTGCCTGGACCCGAAAGGGACAGGGGGTCTATGGCTACACCTTC. Translated, it gives CAWTRKGQGVYGYTF. The V and J genes are TRBV30 and TRBJ1-2; 11 nucleotides match TRBD1. Germline trimming cut 4 bases from V and 4 bases from J; bases unmatched to any gene: 8. The CDR3 totals 15 residues. Germline V CDR1 and CDR2: GTSNPN, SVGIG (reference sequence).

V and J are TRBV5-8 and TRBJ1-1; D unresolved. Trimming took off 1 base at V and 3 bases at J, with 7 bases between the two ends. This CDR3 has 13 residues. Looked up from germline, CDR1 is SGHTS and CDR2 is YDEGEE. The CDR3 DNA follows: TGTGCCAGCAGCTTGATGAGTGACACTGAAGCTTTCTTT. As protein: CASSLMSDTEAFF.

V and J are TRBV7-2 and TRBJ1-5; TRBD1 aligns across 9 bases. V dropped 5 bases and J dropped 7; count of bases not matched to a gene: 9. The germline CDR1 and CDR2 sequences are SGHTA and FQGNSA. The CDR3 spans 15 residues. The CDR3 region has the DNA TGTGCCAGCAGCGCCCAGGACAGGGGTAGGCAGCCCCAGCATTTT. Translated: CASSAQDRGRQPQHF.

The rearrangement links TRBV4-1 to TRBJ1-2, with D perhaps matching TRBD1 (5 bases). Germline CDR1 MGHRA, CDR2 YSYEKL. This CDR3 is 15 amino acids long. V was pared by 7 bases and J by 8 bases, with 23 bases between. The CDR3 coding sequence is TGCGCCAGCACCCTGACGGACATAGAGGTAGGGGGCTACACCTTC. Translating it yields CASTLTDIEVGGYTF.

This clone came up a few times. The chain couples TRBV29-1 to TRBJ1-1; D is possibly TRBD1 (5 bases). Germline CDR1 is SQVTM and CDR2 is ANQGSEA. Trimming left V 6 bases short and J 11 bases short, with 16 bases between. CDR3 length: 11 residues. CDR3 residues: CSVGGGNQAFF. CDR3 DNA: TGCAGCGTCGGGGGTGGGAATCAGGCTTTCTTT.

The genes are TRBV6-5 and TRBJ1-2; 9 bases map to TRBD1. The CDR3 loop spans 14 amino acids. Germline V CDR1 and CDR2: MNHEY, SVGAGI. Losses at the gene ends were 2 bases for V and 8 bases for J; bases not matched to a gene: 6. The CDR3 sequence: CASSYRGQGDGYTF. The CDR3 DNA reads TGTGCCAGCAGTTACCGGGGACAGGGAGACGGCTACACCTTC.

The gene calls are TRBV27 and TRBJ1-4, with D perhaps matching TRBD1 (6 bases). The germline V and J ends were trimmed by 0 bases and 7 bases, with 9 bases remaining between them. The germline gives CDR1 MNHEY, CDR2 SMNVEV (reference sequence). The CDR3 contains 14 residues. The DNA of the CDR3 is TGTGCCAGCAGTTTATCCAGGGGTAGTGAAAAACTGTTTTTT. Translation gives CASSLSRGSEKLFF.

There are a few counts of this clone. The chain combines TRBV5-1 with TRBJ2-3; D ambiguous. Trimming took off 3 bases at V and 0 bases at J, with 14 bases between the two ends. The CDR3 extends over 16 amino acids. Germline V lookup: CDR1 SGHRS, CDR2 YFSETQ. In DNA form, the CDR3 reads TGCGCCAGCAGCTCTCCGTCAGGTCCTAGCACAGATACGCAGTATTTT. The encoded protein is CASSSPSGPSTDTQYF.

This chain uses TRBV15 with TRBJ1-6; 7 bases line up with TRBD1. The CDR3 extends over 15 amino acids. V lost 4 bases to trimming and J lost 3 bases; unmatched junction nucleotides: 3. The germline gives CDR1 LNHNV, CDR2 YYDKDF (reference sequence). The CDR3 coding sequence is TGTGCCACCAGCAAGACAGGGAACTATAATTCACCCCTCCACTTT. It translates to CATSKTGNYNSPLHF.

This clone was detected once. This chain connects TRBV27 to TRBJ2-7; D unclear. The germline gives CDR1 MNHEY, CDR2 SMNVEV (reference sequence). The CDR3 sequence is 14 residues long. V dropped 3 bases and J dropped 1 base, with 10 bases sitting between them. The CDR3 DNA follows: TGTGCCAGCAGTTTGAGAGTTGCATCCTACGAGCAGTACTTC. Its translation: CASSLRVASYEQYF.